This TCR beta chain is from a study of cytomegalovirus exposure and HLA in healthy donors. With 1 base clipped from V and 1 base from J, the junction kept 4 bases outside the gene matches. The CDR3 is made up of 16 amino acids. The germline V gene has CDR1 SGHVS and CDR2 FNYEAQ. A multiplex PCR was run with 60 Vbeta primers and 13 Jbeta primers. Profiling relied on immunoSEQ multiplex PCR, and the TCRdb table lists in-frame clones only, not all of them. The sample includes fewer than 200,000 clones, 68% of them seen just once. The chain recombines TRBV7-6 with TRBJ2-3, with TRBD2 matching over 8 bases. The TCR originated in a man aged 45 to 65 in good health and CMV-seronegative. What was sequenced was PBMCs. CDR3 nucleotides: TGTGCCAGCAGCTTAGGGACGGGGGGGCGCACAGATACGCAGTATTTT. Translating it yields CASSLGTGGRTDTQYF.